The T cell receptor beta chain described here comes from a study of T cells after posttransplantation cyclophosphamide. Cells defined as naive were viable CD3+CD4+ or CD3+CD8+ and CCR7+CD45RA+CD45RO-CD95-CD27+CD28+. The V and J ends lost 4 bases and 7 bases respectively, with 11 bases between them. The germline CDR1 and CDR2 sequences are KGHSH and LQKENI. The CDR3 consists of 12 residues. Generated by immunoSEQ multiplex PCR, the TCRdb table keeps only in-frame clones and is missing some. This table holds about 32,000 clones, 85% to 95% found once. The chain carries TRBV18 and TRBJ2-7; perhaps TRBD2 as D (5 bases). Material for sequencing was naive CD4+ T cells sorted from PBMCs. The clonotype comes from a woman aged 60-75 years in good health, CMV-negative, and a related stem cell transplant donor. The CDR3 bases are TGTGCCAGCTCACGCGATACGGGAGAGCAGTACTTC. This gives the protein CASSRDTGEQYF.